This entry lists 22 T cell receptor beta chains sequenced from one sample in a study of blood T cell repertoires in COVID-19. Sequencing was performed with immunoSEQ multiplex PCR; in TCRdb, only in-frame clones are kept and a portion is missing. The table shows 150,000 to 190,000 clones, with 80% to 90% occurring only once. The sample consisted of peripheral blood. The receptors stem from a woman aged 40-49 years with acute or convalescent COVID-19.

This chain links TRBV29-1 with TRBJ2-3, with unresolved D. This CDR3 comprises 16 residues. Germline CDR1 SQVTM, CDR2 ANQGSEA. Trimming stripped 1 base from V and 3 bases from J, with 17 bases between. CDR3 amino acids: CSVEVVSRHPTDTQYF. The CDR3 DNA sequence: TGCAGCGTTGAAGTCGTGTCGCGACATCCAACAGATACGCAGTATTTT.

The chain combines TRBV19 with TRBJ2-2; TRBD1 matches at 7 bases. The junction had 10 bases not matched to a gene; V was cut back by 5 bases and J by 4 bases. The CDR3 has 16 residues. Germline values: CDR1 LNHDA, CDR2 SQIVND (reference sequence). In nucleotides, the CDR3 is TGTGCCAGTAGTCCGGGACAGCGGATCCTCACCGGGGAGCTGTTTTTT. Its translation: CASSPGQRILTGELFF.

The V and J genes are TRBV5-1 and TRBJ2-1, with 8 bases fitting TRBD2. V lost 5 bases and J lost 5; bases outside the gene matches: 12. Germline values: CDR1 SGHRS, CDR2 YFSETQ. The CDR3 length is 16 residues. DNA for the CDR3: TGCGCCAGCAGTCCCCAACCAGCGGGAGTCGACAATGAGCAGTTCTTC. This gives the protein CASSPQPAGVDNEQFF. The complete variable domain, with remaining parts taken from reference TRBV5-1 and TRBJ2-1, reads KAGVTQTPRYLIKTRGQQVTLSCSPISGHRSVSWYQQTPGQGLQFLFEYFSETQRNKGNFPGRFSGRQFSNSRSEMNVSTLELGDSALYLCASSPQPAGVDNEQFFGPGTRLTVL.

The V gene is TRBV2, the J gene TRBJ1-1; no definite D call. Germline CDR1 SNHLY, CDR2 FYNNEI. The CDR3 is 13 residues long. Trimming removed 7 bases at V and 0 bases at J, with 9 bases between. The CDR3 bases are TGTGCCAGCATGGCAGATTTGAACACTGAAGCTTTCTTT. As protein: CASMADLNTEAFF.

The chain recombines TRBV6-5 with TRBJ1-5, with 7 nucleotides matching TRBD1. CDR3 length: 15 residues. Unmatched junction bases numbered 12, after V lost 6 bases and J lost 7 bases. Germline CDR1 reads MNHEY; CDR2 reads SVGAGI. The CDR3, as DNA: TGTGCCAGCAGGCGCGGGACAGCGCTTGGGCAGCCCCAGCATTTT. It yields the protein CASRRGTALGQPQHF.

J is TRBJ1-5 and V is TRBV19, with D perhaps TRBD1 (5 bases). The CDR3 contains 16 residues. The germline V gene encodes CDR1 LNHDA and CDR2 SQIVND (reference sequence). Deletions cut 3 bases from V and 4 bases from J, with 16 bases between. The CDR3 protein is CASSIGPGGVNQPQHF. The CDR3 DNA follows: TGTGCCAGTAGTATTGGCCCCGGGGGGGTAAATCAGCCCCAGCATTTT.

The chain uses TRBV19 and TRBJ1-5; the D gene is possibly TRBD1 (5 bases). V lost 2 bases and J lost 1, with 15 bases in between. The CDR3 is 17 amino acids. The germline V gene encodes CDR1 LNHDA and CDR2 SQIVND (reference sequence). Written as DNA, the CDR3 is TGTGCCAGTAGTATATCCAGGGTTGAAGAAAGCAATCAGCCCCAGCATTTT. As protein: CASSISRVEESNQPQHF.

This chain uses TRBV11-3 with TRBJ2-7; no definite D call. With 6 bases removed from V and 2 bases from J, the gap between germline ends came to 5 bases. Germline lookup yields CDR1 SGHNT and CDR2 YENEEA. This CDR3 spans 11 amino acids. The CDR3 DNA reads TGTGCCAGCAGTGCTACCTACGAGCAGTACTTC. The encoded protein is CASSATYEQYF.

The V call is TRBV7-3, the J call TRBJ2-7, with a weak D call TRBD2 (5 bases). Germline assignment: CDR1 SGHTA and CDR2 FQGTGA. There are 16 residues in the CDR3. The germline V and J ends were trimmed by 1 base and 0 bases, with 13 bases remaining between them. This chain's CDR3 is CASSLIRTGSSYEQYF. The CDR3 nucleotides are TGTGCCAGCAGCTTAATTCGGACGGGGAGCTCCTACGAGCAGTACTTC. Full variable domain (remainder filled in from reference TRBV7-3 and TRBJ2-7): GAGVSQTPSNKVTEKGKYVELRCDPISGHTALYWYRQSLGQGPEFLIYFQGTGAADDSGLPNDRFFAVRPEGSVSTLKIQRTERGDSAVYLCASSLIRTGSSYEQYFGPGTRLTVT.

On this clone itself: The same CDR3 can be traced to other DNA sequences in this sample. This sequence joins TRBV27 and TRBJ2-2; a possible D gene is TRBD1 (6 bases). CDR1 and CDR2 from the germline V gene are MNHEY and SMNVEV (reference sequence). This CDR3 region has 15 residues. V lost 3 bases and J lost 1, with 9 bases in between. Written as DNA, the CDR3 is TGTGCCAGCAGTTTTCAGACAGGGAACACCGGGGAGCTGTTTTTT. Its protein product is CASSFQTGNTGELFF.

V and J are TRBV11-1 and TRBJ1-2; TRBD1 might be the D (5 bases). V dropped 5 bases and J dropped 4 bases, with 17 bases sitting between them. Per the germline V gene, CDR1 is SGHAT and CDR2 is FQDESV (reference sequence). The CDR3 covers 15 residues. This CDR3 reads CASSPPGRGSYGYTF. The CDR3 nucleotides read TGTGCCAGCAGCCCACCGGGTCGGGGGAGCTATGGCTACACCTTC.

The gene calls are TRBV2 and TRBJ1-1, with TRBD1 matching over 8 bases. The CDR3 contains 15 residues. Germline assignment: CDR1 SNHLY and CDR2 FYNNEI. V was pared by 6 bases and J by 5 bases, with 11 bases of the junction left unmatched. CDR3: CASRPLDRGPTEAFF. CDR3 in DNA: TGTGCCAGCAGACCCCTCGACAGGGGTCCAACTGAAGCTTTCTTT.

The V and J genes are TRBV7-2 and TRBJ2-1, with 8 bases matching TRBD2. Trimming removed 5 bases from V and 7 bases from J; junction bases left unmatched: 7. Per the germline V gene, CDR1 is SGHTA and CDR2 is FQGNSA. The CDR3 is 14 amino acids. The CDR3 is CASSPQSGSNEQFF. For the CDR3, the DNA is TGTGCCAGCAGCCCCCAGAGCGGGAGTAATGAGCAGTTCTTC.

This clone was seen just once. The rearrangement links TRBV27 to TRBJ1-1; TRBD1 matches at 8 bases. This CDR3 contains 13 residues. The ends lost 4 bases at V and 5 bases at J; junction bases unmatched: 3. Germline CDR1 MNHEY, CDR2 SMNVEV (reference sequence). The CDR3 region has the DNA TGTGCCAGCAGTTCATACAGGGGGACTGAAGCTTTCTTT. It codes for CASSSYRGTEAFF.

V is TRBV7-2 and J is TRBJ2-3; 7 bases match TRBD1. Germline CDR1 is SGHTA and CDR2 is FQGNSA. The CDR3 is made up of 15 amino acids. V shed 5 bases and J 0 bases; nucleotides not matched to a gene: 5. In DNA, the CDR3 is TGTGCCAGCAGCGTGACAGGGCTTAGCACAGATACGCAGTATTTT. Translating gives CASSVTGLSTDTQYF.

V and J are TRBV4-2 and TRBJ2-6, with D possibly being TRBD1 (5 bases). This CDR3 contains 16 residues. V lost 0 bases and J lost 4, with 10 bases in between. The germline CDR1 and CDR2 sequences are LGHNA and YNFKEQ. The CDR3 spells CASSQDEGVGANVLTF. The CDR3 nucleotides are TGTGCCAGCAGCCAAGATGAAGGGGTAGGGGCCAACGTCCTGACTTTC.

The chain uses TRBV7-6 and TRBJ2-1; the match to TRBD2 covers 9 bases. The CDR3 loop spans 15 amino acids. Looked up from germline, CDR1 is SGHVS and CDR2 is FNYEAQ. The V segment lost 2 bases and the J segment 7 bases; nucleotides outside the gene matches: 6. In DNA, the CDR3 is TGTGCCAGCAGCTTAATCCTAGCGGGAAGAAATGAGCAGTTCTTC. Its protein is CASSLILAGRNEQFF.

The J gene is TRBJ1-6, the V gene TRBV6-1; D is uncertain. V shed 0 bases and J shed 7 bases, with 13 bases lying between them. The germline CDR1 and CDR2 sequences are MNHNS and SASEGT. The CDR3 extends over 16 amino acids. The CDR3 loop is CASSEASAARNSPLHF. The CDR3 region has the DNA TGTGCCAGCAGTGAAGCGTCGGCAGCGAGGAATTCACCCCTCCACTTT.

The chain couples TRBV27 to TRBJ1-5; unclear D gene. The CDR3 totals 18 residues. V gave up 2 bases and J gave up 2 bases, with 19 bases separating them. CDR1 and CDR2 from the germline V gene are MNHEY and SMNVEV (reference sequence). CDR3: CASSLGPPFRYGNQPQHF. DNA for the CDR3: TGTGCCAGCAGTTTAGGGCCCCCCTTTAGGTATGGCAATCAGCCCCAGCATTTT.

The V gene is TRBV24-1, the J gene TRBJ1-5; D not certain. The CDR3 runs 14 residues. Germline lookup yields CDR1 KGHDR and CDR2 SFDVKD. Trimming left V 6 bases short and J 4 bases short, with 12 bases between. DNA of the CDR3: TGTGCCACCAGTTCCCGAGGCGGGAATCAGCCCCAGCATTTT. This gives the protein CATSSRGGNQPQHF.

The V gene is TRBV7-2, the J gene TRBJ2-7, with 7 bases that match TRBD1. With V trimmed by 3 bases and J by 3 bases, 5 bases remained unmatched. Per the germline V gene, CDR1 is SGHTA and CDR2 is FQGNSA. The CDR3 consists of 14 residues. The CDR3 DNA reads TGTGCCAGCAGCTTCGGGACAGAACTCTACGAGCAGTACTTC. It specifies CASSFGTELYEQYF.

This clone was observed a handful of times. The chain is built from TRBV2 and TRBJ2-2, with D uncertain. This CDR3 comprises 14 residues. CDR1 is SNHLY, CDR2 FYNNEI, per germline. Trimming left V 1 base short and J 7 bases short, with 10 bases between. CDR3 sequence: CASSEGRTGGELFF. DNA for the CDR3: TGTGCCAGCAGTGAAGGGAGAACGGGCGGGGAGCTGTTTTTT.